This T cell receptor (beta chain) was recovered during a study of blood T cell repertoires in COVID-19. As processed by the authors: Estimation of nucleated cell counts was performed using reference gene primer amplification. This table comes from immunoSEQ multiplex PCR, and its TCRdb copy is limited to in-frame clones, with some not included. That table is the source of V, J and clone size, and D and trimming were worked out from the DNA. The sample gives 300,000 to 450,000 clones, more than 75% of which show up once; 1% to 1.5% is in the top ten. The sequenced sample consisted of PBMCs or T cells enriched from blood (not recorded which). This sequence originates from a man aged 25-45 years who had recovered from COVID-19.

The CDR3 bases are TGTGCCAGCAGCCCAACGGACAGGGCAACCCACACTGAAGCTTTCTTT. This gives the protein CASSPTDRATHTEAFF. The chain links TRBV7-6 to TRBJ1-1, with 8 bases aligning to TRBD1. Trimming removed 5 bases from V and 3 bases from J; junction bases left unmatched: 11. The germline gives CDR1 SGHVS, CDR2 FNYEAQ. The CDR3 is made up of 16 amino acids. Using reference TRBV7-6 and TRBJ1-1 for the parts outside the CDR3, the full variable domain is GAGVSQSPRYKVTKRGQDVALRCDPISGHVSLYWYRQALGQGPEFLTYFNYEAQQDKSGLPNDRFSAERPEGSISTLTIQRTEQRDSAMYRCASSPTDRATHTEAFFGQGTRLTVV.